This T cell receptor beta chain was identified in a study of blood T cell repertoires in COVID-19 (TCRdb year 2020). With respect to the entire study: Collaborator samples came from the United States, Italy and Spain and covered acute and convalescent phases of COVID-19. HLA class I and class II types, where available, came from metadata supplied by the sample provider rather than from assay-based typing. The material from the prospective study consisted of cDNA or gDNA derived from T cells, B-cell-depleted T cells, or PBMCs. Subjects who had been exposed to COVID-19, were actively infected with it, or had recovered from it provided the deeply sampled blood TCRbeta repertoires that made up the dataset. A de-identified subject ID, COVID-19 status, age in years and sex were almost always included in the sample metadata. Samples were obtained from the ongoing ImmuneRACE study (first 160 participants) and from about 1,300 subjects provided by 6 global collaborators. The repertoires were made available in a free public database intended to serve as a resource for research on the immune response to SARS-CoV-2. What the research found in general, with its limitations: The quantity of clinical and demographic metadata differed by source and by participant and was supplied without curation.

TCRbeta CDR3 regions were amplified from genomic DNA using the immunoSEQ Assay, a bias-controlled multiplex PCR. Concerning the study's data processing: Nucleated cell counts per sample were estimated from amplification of reference gene primers within the assay. To quantify the absolute abundance of each unique TCRbeta CDR3 rearrangement, sequence reads were collapsed and filtered. For each sample, productive Simpson clonality was calculated as the square root of Simpson's diversity index over productive rearrangements. In its TCRdb copy, this immuneACCESS table keeps in-frame sequences only and misses some clones. Where compared with another copy, unresolved V genes explain less than half of these, and the others have no known cause. V and J calls and clone size are those listed in that table; D and trimming were worked out from the DNA. The table for this sample lists about 200,000 clones; 65% to 90% of them were counted only once. Of the sample, about 8.9% is held by the ten largest clones.

The germline V gene provides CDR1 MDHEN and CDR2 SYDVKM. The CDR3 has 15 amino acids, counting the end cysteine and phenylalanine. Just the 45-base CDR3 DNA is kept, in frame starting at base 1. Trimming at the junction amounts to 6 bases on V and 3 bases on J, and the germline ends lie 16 bases apart. Each collaborating institution followed its own protocols to collect whole blood in K2EDTA tubes. For TCRbeta analysis, collaborators shipped samples as frozen whole blood, isolated PBMCs, or DNA extracted from either of those sample types. Details on this clone: The clone's antigen remains unknown. Base qualities were left out, and no much larger clone turns up one base away.

The source of this sequence is a middle-aged man with active or convalescent COVID-19. Rearrangement joined TRBV28 to TRBJ2-3; possibly the D gene is TRBD2, per 5 matching bases. Sequencing input: peripheral blood. CDR3 reads: CASSPRVAKTDTQYF. The DNA sequence follows: TGTGCCAGCAGCCCCAGAGTAGCGAAAACAGATACGCAGTATTTT.